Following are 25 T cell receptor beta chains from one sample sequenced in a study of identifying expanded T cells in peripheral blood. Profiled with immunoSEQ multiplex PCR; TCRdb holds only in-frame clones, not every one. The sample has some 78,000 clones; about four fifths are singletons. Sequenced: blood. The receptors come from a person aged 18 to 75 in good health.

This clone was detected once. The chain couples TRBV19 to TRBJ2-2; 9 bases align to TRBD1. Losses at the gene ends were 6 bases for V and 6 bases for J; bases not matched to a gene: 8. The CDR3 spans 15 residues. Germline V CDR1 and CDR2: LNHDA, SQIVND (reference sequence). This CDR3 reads CASSSPGQGPGELFF. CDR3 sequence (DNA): TGTGCCAGTAGCAGCCCTGGACAGGGGCCCGGGGAGCTGTTTTTT.

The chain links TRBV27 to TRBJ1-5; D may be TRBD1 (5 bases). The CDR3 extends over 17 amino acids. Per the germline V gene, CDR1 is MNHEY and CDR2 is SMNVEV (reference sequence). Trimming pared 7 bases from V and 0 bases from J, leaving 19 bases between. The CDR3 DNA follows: TGTGCCAGCAATAACTCGGGGCTGCAATATAGCAATCAGCCCCAGCATTTT. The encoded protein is CASNNSGLQYSNQPQHF.

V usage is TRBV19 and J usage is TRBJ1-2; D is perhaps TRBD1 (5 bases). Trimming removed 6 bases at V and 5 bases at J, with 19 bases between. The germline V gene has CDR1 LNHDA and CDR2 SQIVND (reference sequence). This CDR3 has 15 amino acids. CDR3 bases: TGTGCCAGTAGCGGGGGAACAGCTTACTTTTATGGCTACACCTTC. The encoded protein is CASSGGTAYFYGYTF. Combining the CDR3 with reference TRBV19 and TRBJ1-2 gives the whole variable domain DGGITQSPKYLFRKEGQNVTLSCEQNLNHDAMYWYRQDPGQGLRLIYYSQIVNDFQKGDIAEGYSVSREKKESFPLTVTSAQKNPTAFYLCASSGGTAYFYGYTFGSGTRLTVV.

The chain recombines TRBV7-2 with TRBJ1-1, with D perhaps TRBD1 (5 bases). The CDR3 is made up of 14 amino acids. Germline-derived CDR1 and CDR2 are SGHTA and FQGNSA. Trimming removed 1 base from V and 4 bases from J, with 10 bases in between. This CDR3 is CASSLVGVGTEAFF. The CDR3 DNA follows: TGTGCCAGCAGCTTAGTGGGGGTTGGCACTGAAGCTTTCTTT.

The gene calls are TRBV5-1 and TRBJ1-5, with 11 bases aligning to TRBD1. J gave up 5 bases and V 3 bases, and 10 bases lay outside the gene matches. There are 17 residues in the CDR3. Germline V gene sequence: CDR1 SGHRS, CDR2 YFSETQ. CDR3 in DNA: TGCGCCAGCAGCTCATTACCGGGACAGGGGGAGTATCAGCCCCAGCATTTT. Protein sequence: CASSSLPGQGEYQPQHF.

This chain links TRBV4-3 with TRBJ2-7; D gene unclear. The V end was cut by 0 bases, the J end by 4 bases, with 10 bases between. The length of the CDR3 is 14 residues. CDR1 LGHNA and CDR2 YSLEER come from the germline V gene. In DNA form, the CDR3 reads TGCGCCAGCAGCCAAGATTCCCAGATTTACGAGCAGTACTTC. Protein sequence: CASSQDSQIYEQYF.

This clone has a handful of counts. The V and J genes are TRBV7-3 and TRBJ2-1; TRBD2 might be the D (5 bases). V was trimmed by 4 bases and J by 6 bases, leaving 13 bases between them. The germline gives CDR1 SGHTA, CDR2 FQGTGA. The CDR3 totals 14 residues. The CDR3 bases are TGTGCCAGCAGCTCCCCCGTGGGGAGCAATGAGCAGTTCTTC. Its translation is CASSSPVGSNEQFF.

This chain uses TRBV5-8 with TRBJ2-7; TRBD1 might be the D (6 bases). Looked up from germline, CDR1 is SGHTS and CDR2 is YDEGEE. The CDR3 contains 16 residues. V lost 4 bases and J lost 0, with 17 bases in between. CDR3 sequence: CASSPYATGSSYEQYF. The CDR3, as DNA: TGTGCCAGCAGCCCCTACGCAACAGGGAGCTCCTACGAGCAGTACTTC.

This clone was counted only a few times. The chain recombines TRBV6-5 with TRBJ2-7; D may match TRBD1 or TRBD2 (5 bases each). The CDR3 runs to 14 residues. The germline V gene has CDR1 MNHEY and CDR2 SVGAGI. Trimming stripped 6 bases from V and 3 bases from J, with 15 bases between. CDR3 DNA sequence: TGTGCCAGCAGATCCCCTCTGAGGGGCTACGAGCAGTACTTC. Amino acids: CASRSPLRGYEQYF.

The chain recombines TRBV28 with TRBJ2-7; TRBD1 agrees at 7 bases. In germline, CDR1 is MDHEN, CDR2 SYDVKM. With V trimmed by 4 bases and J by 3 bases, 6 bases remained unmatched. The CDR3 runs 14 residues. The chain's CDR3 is CASSSQGVGYEQYF. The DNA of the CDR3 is TGTGCCAGCAGTTCCCAGGGGGTGGGCTACGAGCAGTACTTC.

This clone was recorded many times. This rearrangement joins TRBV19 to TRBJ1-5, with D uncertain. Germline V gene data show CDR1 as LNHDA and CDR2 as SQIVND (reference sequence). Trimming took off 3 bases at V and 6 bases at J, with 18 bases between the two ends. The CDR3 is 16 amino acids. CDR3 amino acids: CASSIVFRDNGQPQHF. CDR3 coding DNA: TGTGCCAGTAGTATTGTCTTTCGGGATAACGGTCAGCCCCAGCATTTT.

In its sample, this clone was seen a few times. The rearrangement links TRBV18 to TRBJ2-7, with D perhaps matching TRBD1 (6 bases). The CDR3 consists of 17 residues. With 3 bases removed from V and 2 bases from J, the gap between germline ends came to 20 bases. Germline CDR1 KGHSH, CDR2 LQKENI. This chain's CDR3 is CASSPINDRYLTYEQYF. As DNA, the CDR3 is TGTGCCAGCTCACCTATAAACGACAGGTATCTAACCTACGAGCAGTACTTC.

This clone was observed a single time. The CDR3 reads CASSLTGDRSTEAFF. The CDR3 DNA follows: TGTGCCAGCAGCTTAACGGGGGACAGGTCCACTGAAGCTTTCTTT. The chain couples TRBV7-3 to TRBJ1-1, with TRBD1 matching over 8 bases. This CDR3 comprises 15 residues. V lost 0 bases, J lost 4 bases, and 4 bases stayed unmatched. Germline-derived CDR1 and CDR2 are SGHTA and FQGTGA.

CDR3 region: CASSLRAALNEKLFF. In DNA form, the CDR3 reads TGTGCCAGCAGCCTACGGGCAGCCCTTAATGAAAAACTGTTTTTT. The V gene is TRBV6-5, the J gene TRBJ1-4, with D unresolved. Per germline, CDR1 MNHEY and CDR2 SVGAGI. V lost 6 bases and J lost 4, with 15 bases in between. The length of the CDR3 is 15 residues.

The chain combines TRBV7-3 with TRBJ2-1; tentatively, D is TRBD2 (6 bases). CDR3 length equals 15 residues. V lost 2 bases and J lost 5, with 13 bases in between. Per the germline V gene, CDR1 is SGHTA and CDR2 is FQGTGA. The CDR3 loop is CASSLGLAKDNEQFF. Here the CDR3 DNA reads TGTGCCAGCAGCTTAGGTCTAGCGAAAGACAATGAGCAGTTCTTC.

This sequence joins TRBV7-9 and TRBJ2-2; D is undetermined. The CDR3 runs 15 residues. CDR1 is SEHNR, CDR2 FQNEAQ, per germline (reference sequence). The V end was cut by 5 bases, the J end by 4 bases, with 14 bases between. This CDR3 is CASSLGRLSTGELFF. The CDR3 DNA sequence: TGTGCCAGCAGCCTCGGTCGGTTGTCCACCGGGGAGCTGTTTTTT.

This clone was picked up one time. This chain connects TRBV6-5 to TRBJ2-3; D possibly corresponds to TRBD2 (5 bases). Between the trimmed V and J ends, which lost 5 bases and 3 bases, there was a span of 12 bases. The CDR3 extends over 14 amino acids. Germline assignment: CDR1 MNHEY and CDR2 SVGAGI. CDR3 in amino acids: CASSLRTGTDTQYF. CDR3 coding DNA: TGTGCCAGCAGTCTTCGGACTGGGACAGATACGCAGTATTTT.

CDR3: CASSVRWHEQFF. DNA of the CDR3: TGTGCCAGCAGTGTTAGGTGGCATGAGCAGTTCTTC. This chain connects TRBV2 to TRBJ2-1, with D unresolved. The germline V and J ends were trimmed by 4 bases and 8 bases, with 9 bases remaining between them. The CDR3 runs to 12 residues. CDR1 is SNHLY, CDR2 FYNNEI, per germline.

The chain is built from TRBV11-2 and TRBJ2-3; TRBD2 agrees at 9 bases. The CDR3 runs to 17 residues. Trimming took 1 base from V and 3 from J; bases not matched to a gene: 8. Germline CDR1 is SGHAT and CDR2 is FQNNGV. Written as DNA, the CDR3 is TGTGCCAGCAGCTTAGCCTCGACTAGCGGAGGAACAGATACGCAGTATTTT. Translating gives CASSLASTSGGTDTQYF.

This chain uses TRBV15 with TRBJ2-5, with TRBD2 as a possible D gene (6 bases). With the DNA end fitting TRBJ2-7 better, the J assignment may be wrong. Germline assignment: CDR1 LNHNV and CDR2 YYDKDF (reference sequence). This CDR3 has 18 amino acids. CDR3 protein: CATSRLFDVAETHYEQYF. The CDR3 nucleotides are TGTGCCACCAGCAGACTATTCGACGTAGCGGAAACCCACTACGAGCAGTACTTC.

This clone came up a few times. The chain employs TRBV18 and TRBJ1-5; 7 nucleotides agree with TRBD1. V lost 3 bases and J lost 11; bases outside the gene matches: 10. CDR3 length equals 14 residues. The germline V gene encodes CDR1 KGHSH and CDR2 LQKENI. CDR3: CASSPTGDQSAQHF. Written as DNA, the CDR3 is TGTGCCAGCTCACCCACAGGGGATCAATCAGCCCAGCATTTT.

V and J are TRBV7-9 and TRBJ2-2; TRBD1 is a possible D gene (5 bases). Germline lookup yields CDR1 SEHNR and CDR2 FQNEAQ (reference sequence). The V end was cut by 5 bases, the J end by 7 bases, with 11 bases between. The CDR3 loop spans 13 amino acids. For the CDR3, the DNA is TGTGCCAGCAGCCCCCAGGGTCTCGGGGAGCTGTTTTTT. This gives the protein CASSPQGLGELFF. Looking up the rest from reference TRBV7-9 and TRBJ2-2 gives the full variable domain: DTGVSQNPRHKITKRGQNVTFRCDPISEHNRLYWYRQTLGQGPEFLTYFQNEAQLEKSRLLSDRFSAERPKGSFSTLEIQRTEQGDSAMYLCASSPQGLGELFFGEGSRLTVL.

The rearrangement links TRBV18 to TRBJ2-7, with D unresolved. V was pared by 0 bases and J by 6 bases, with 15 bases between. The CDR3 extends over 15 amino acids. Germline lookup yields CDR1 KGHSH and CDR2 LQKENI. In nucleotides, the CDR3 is TGTGCCAGCTCACCACCTACAGCTCCTACGAGCGAGCAGTACTTC. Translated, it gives CASSPPTAPTSEQYF.

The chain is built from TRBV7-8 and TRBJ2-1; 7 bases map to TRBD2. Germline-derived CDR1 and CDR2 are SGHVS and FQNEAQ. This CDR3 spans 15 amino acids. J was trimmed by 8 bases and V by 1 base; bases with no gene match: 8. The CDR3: CASSLVLAGAHEQFF. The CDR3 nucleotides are TGTGCCAGCAGCTTAGTTTTGGCGGGAGCGCATGAGCAGTTCTTC.

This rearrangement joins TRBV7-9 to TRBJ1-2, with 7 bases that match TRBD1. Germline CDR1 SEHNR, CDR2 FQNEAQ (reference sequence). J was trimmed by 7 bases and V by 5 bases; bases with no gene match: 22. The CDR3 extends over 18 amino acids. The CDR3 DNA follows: TGTGCCAGCAGCCCCTTTCCGGAGGGGGCGCTTAGAAGGGGTGGCTACACCTTC. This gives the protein CASSPFPEGALRRGGYTF.